What follows is one TCR beta chain and its context. Its antigen is undetermined. J was trimmed by 5 bases and V by 6 bases; bases with no gene match: 8. CDR1 is MNHNY and CDR2 is SVGAGI in the germline V gene (reference sequence). This CDR3 has 14 amino acids. Sequencing was performed with immunoSEQ multiplex PCR; in TCRdb, only in-frame clones are kept and a portion is missing. This sample has tens of thousands of clones, with approximately 72% found just once. The sample comes from a study of OX40 agonist ivuxolimab in advanced cancers. As for the study in general: A diagnosis of hepatocellular carcinoma, melanoma, renal cell or head and neck cancer was present in dose-escalation patients.

Points from the study as a whole: Expanded peripheral T-cell antigen specificity went undetermined. Expanded clones were, on average, more numerous among CD8+ T cells than CD4+.

The TCR originated in an adult with an advanced solid tumor such as melanoma, head and neck, liver or kidney cancer. The specimen was CD4+ or CD8+ T cells sorted from blood, collected in a trial of the OX40 agonist ivuxolimab. The genes are TRBV6-6 and TRBJ2-7; 9 bases are a match to TRBD1. CDR3 in amino acids: CASSRGQGWNEQYF. The CDR3, as DNA: TGTGCCAGCAGCCGGGGACAGGGATGGAACGAGCAGTACTTC.